This T cell receptor (beta chain) was identified during a study of blood T cell repertoires in COVID-19. Original data processing: How many nucleated cells were present was estimated from reference gene primer amplification. Sequenced by immunoSEQ multiplex PCR; TCRdb stores in-frame clones only, minus some. The V and J calls and clone size were taken over from that table, and D and trimming were inferred from the DNA. The repertoire holds hundreds of thousands of clones, with 70% to 90% as singletons. CDR1 and CDR2 from the germline V gene are SGHRS and YFSETQ. The CDR3 loop spans 15 amino acids. J was trimmed by 8 bases and V by 6 bases; bases with no gene match: 11.

The clonotype originates from a woman aged 60-70 years who had recovered from COVID-19. The sample taken for sequencing was PBMCs or T cells enriched from blood (not recorded which). J is TRBJ2-1 and V is TRBV5-1, with TRBD2 matching 10 bases. Here the CDR3 reads CASTRRLAGDHEQFF. DNA for the CDR3: TGCGCCAGCACCCGTCGGCTAGCGGGGGACCATGAGCAGTTCTTC.